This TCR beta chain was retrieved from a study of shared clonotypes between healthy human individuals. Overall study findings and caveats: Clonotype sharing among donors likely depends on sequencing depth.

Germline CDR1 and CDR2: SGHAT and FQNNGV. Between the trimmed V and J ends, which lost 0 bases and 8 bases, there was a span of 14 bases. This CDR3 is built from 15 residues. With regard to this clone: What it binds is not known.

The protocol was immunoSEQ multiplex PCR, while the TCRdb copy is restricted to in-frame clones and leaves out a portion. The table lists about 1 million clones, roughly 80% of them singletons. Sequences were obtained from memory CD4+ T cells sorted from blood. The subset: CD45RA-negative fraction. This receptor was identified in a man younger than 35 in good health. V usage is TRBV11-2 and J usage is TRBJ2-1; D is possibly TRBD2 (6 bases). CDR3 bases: TGTGCCAGCAGCTTAGAGGGGGGAAAAGTATATGAGCAGTTCTTC. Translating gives CASSLEGGKVYEQFF. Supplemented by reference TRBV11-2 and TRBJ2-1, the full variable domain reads EAGVAQSPRYKIIEKRQSVAFWCNPISGHATLYWYQQILGQGPKLLIQFQNNGVVDDSQLPKDRFSAERLKGVDSTLKIQPAKLEDSAVYLCASSLEGGKVYEQFFGPGTRLTVL.